One sample yielded the 11 T cell receptor beta chains listed below, sequenced in a study of cytomegalovirus exposure and HLA in healthy donors. The PCR was carried out with 60 Vbeta primers and 13 Jbeta primers. Some clones are missing from TCRdb's copy, which holds only in-frame ones; the method was immunoSEQ multiplex PCR. The sample shows approximately 150,000 clones, around 80% of them seen only once. The specimen sequenced was PBMCs. Receptors originate from a woman aged 30 to 39 in good health and CMV-seropositive.

The chain employs TRBV5-6 and TRBJ1-2; D remains ambiguous. The V end lost 4 bases, the J end lost 3 bases, and 13 bases lay between the germline ends. Germline V gene lookup returns CDR1 SGHDT and CDR2 YYEEEE. The CDR3 is made up of 14 amino acids. The CDR3 loop is CASSPDRTDYGYTF. CDR3 bases: TGTGCCAGCAGCCCCGATCGGACTGACTATGGCTACACCTTC.

There are a few counts of this clone. V usage is TRBV27 and J usage is TRBJ1-5, with a tentative D call TRBD1 (6 bases). This CDR3 has 13 residues. The V end was cut by 5 bases, the J end by 7 bases, with 12 bases between. Germline CDR1 and CDR2: MNHEY and SMNVEV (reference sequence). CDR3 nucleotide sequence: TGTGCCAGCAGTCCACAGACAGGCCAGCCCCAGCATTTT. It codes for CASSPQTGQPQHF.

The chain couples TRBV14 to TRBJ2-5; 14 bases align to TRBD2. CDR1 and CDR2 (germline): SGHDN, FVKESK. V was pared by 3 bases and J by 5 bases, with 20 bases of the junction left unmatched. CDR3 length: 21 residues. CDR3 residues: CASSHLPPGTSGGSLHETQYF. DNA of the CDR3: TGTGCCAGCAGCCACTTGCCTCCCGGGACTAGCGGGGGATCCTTGCACGAGACCCAGTACTTC.

In this sample, this clone turned up once. A read error may produce the germline difference seen at one junction end. The rearrangement links TRBV7-9 to TRBJ1-5, with D unresolved. This CDR3 region has 16 residues. Germline-derived CDR1 and CDR2 are SEHNR and FQNEAQ (reference sequence). The CDR3 protein is CSSSTTGSEGNQPQHF. CDR3 DNA: TGTTCCAGCAGCACGACCGGCTCAGAGGGCAATCAGCCCCAGCATTTT. The whole variable domain, remainder taken from reference TRBV7-9 and TRBJ1-5, is DTGVSQNPRHKITKRGQNVTFRCDPISEHNRLYWYRQTLGQGPEFLTYFQNEAQLEKSRLLSDRFSAERPKGSFSTLEIQRTEQGDSAMYLCSSSTTGSEGNQPQHFGDGTRLSIL.

This chain uses TRBV4-3 with TRBJ2-3; D remains ambiguous. V was pared by 1 base and J by 0 bases, with 11 bases between. The CDR3 is 16 residues long. Germline assignment: CDR1 LGHNA and CDR2 YSLEER. CDR3 in amino acids: CASSQGLGLSTDTQYF. CDR3 DNA: TGCGCCAGCAGCCAAGGCCTCGGTTTAAGCACAGATACGCAGTATTTT.

The chain recombines TRBV6-1 with TRBJ1-1, with D uncertain. CDR3 length: 15 residues. Trimming pared 6 bases from V and 4 bases from J, leaving 18 bases between. The germline V gene encodes CDR1 MNHNS and CDR2 SASEGT. The chain's CDR3 is CASSKSGFRRTEAFF. The CDR3 bases are TGTGCCAGCAGCAAGTCGGGATTCCGGCGCACTGAAGCTTTCTTT.

The genes are TRBV7-3 and TRBJ2-7, with 9 bases that match TRBD2. This CDR3 has 15 residues. Unmatched junction bases numbered 7, after V lost 3 bases and J lost 4 bases. The germline gives CDR1 SGHTA, CDR2 FQGTGA. CDR3 DNA sequence: TGTGCCAGCAGCTTTTACGCTAGCGGGGAGTACGAGCAGTACTTC. The encoded protein is CASSFYASGEYEQYF.

This CDR3 is CASSLRGGGLITF. The CDR3 region has the DNA TGTGCCAGCAGCTTGCGGGGAGGCGGCCTCATCACCTTC. This sequence joins TRBV5-6 and TRBJ1-2; the D is unclear. The CDR3 runs 13 residues. Trimming stripped 1 base from V and 13 bases from J, with 17 bases between. From germline, CDR1 is SGHDT and CDR2 YYEEEE.

This clone was seen only a few times. Other nucleotide sequences in the sample specify the same CDR3. The rearrangement uses TRBV5-1 and TRBJ1-2, with unresolved D. Per the germline V gene, CDR1 is SGHRS and CDR2 is YFSETQ. The CDR3 spans 13 residues. Trimming took 0 bases from V and 4 from J, leaving 7 bases between them. CDR3 region: CASSLGQSYGYTF. CDR3 sequence (DNA): TGCGCCAGCAGCTTGGGGCAGTCCTATGGCTACACCTTC.

Written as DNA, the CDR3 is TGTGCCAGCAGCTTAGGCCGGGGGGGTAATTCACCCCTCCACTTT. Translated, it gives CASSLGRGGNSPLHF. The chain has TRBV11-2 and TRBJ1-6; the D gene is possibly TRBD1 (5 bases). Germline-derived CDR1 and CDR2 are SGHAT and FQNNGV. Between the trimmed V and J ends, which lost 1 base and 6 bases, there was a span of 10 bases. The CDR3 contains 15 residues.

In its sample, this clone was seen once. V usage is TRBV4-3 and J usage is TRBJ2-5; the D gene is possibly TRBD1 (6 bases). V was shortened by 5 bases and J by 2 bases, with 9 bases between the two germline ends. The CDR3 loop spans 13 amino acids. In germline, CDR1 is LGHNA, CDR2 YSLEER. The CDR3 region has the DNA TGCGCCAGCAGCAGACAGGTACAAGAGACCCAGTACTTC. It codes for CASSRQVQETQYF.